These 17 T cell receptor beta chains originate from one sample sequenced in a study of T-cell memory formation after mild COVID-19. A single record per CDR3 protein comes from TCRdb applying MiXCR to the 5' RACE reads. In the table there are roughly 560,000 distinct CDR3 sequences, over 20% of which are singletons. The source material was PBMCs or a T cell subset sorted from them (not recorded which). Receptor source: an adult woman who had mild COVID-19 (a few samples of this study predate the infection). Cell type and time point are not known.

CDR3 bases: TGCGCCAGCAGCTTTGGAGGGATGGACAGGGGCCGCGTCAACCAAGAGACCCAGTACTTC. This sequence encodes CASSFGGMDRGRVNQETQYF. The chain links TRBV5-1 to TRBJ2-5; 9 bases match TRBD1. V dropped 2 bases and J dropped 0; count of bases not matched to a gene: 17. CDR1 and CDR2 (germline): SGHRS, YFSETQ. This CDR3 contains 20 residues. Filled out from reference TRBV5-1 and TRBJ2-5, the complete variable domain reads KAGVTQTPRYLIKTRGQQVTLSCSPISGHRSVSWYQQTPGQGLQFLFEYFSETQRNKGNFPGRFSGRQFSNSRSEMNVSTLELGDSALYLCASSFGGMDRGRVNQETQYFGPGTRLLVL.

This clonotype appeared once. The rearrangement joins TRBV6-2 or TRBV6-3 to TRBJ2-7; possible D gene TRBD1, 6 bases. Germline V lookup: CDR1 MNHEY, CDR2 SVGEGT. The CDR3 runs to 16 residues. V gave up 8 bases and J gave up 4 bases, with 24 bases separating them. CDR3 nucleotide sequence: TGTGCCAGCGCGGTACCCCAGGGGTTCAGGAGGTACGAGCAGTACTTC. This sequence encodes CASAVPQGFRRYEQYF.

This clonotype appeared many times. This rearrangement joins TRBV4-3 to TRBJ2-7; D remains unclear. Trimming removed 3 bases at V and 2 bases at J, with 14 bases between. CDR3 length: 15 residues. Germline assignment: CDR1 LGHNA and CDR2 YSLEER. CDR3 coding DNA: TGCGCCAGCAGCCATGATTACGGTGCTCCCTACGAGCAGTACTTC. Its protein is CASSHDYGAPYEQYF.

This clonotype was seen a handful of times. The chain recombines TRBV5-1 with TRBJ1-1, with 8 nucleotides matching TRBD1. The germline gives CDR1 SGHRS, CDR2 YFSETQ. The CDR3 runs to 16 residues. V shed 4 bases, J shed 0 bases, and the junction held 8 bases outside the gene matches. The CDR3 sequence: CASSRDRGRLNTEAFF. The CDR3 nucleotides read TGCGCCAGCAGCCGCGACAGGGGCCGATTGAACACTGAAGCTTTCTTT.

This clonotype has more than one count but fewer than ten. The CDR3 loop is CASSLETANTEAFF. DNA of the CDR3: TGTGCCAGCAGCTTAGAAACAGCGAACACTGAAGCTTTCTTT. This sequence joins TRBV7-9 and TRBJ1-1, with unresolved D. V dropped 1 base and J dropped 1 base, with 7 bases sitting between them. The CDR3 covers 14 residues. Germline assignment: CDR1 SEHNR and CDR2 FQNEAQ (reference sequence).

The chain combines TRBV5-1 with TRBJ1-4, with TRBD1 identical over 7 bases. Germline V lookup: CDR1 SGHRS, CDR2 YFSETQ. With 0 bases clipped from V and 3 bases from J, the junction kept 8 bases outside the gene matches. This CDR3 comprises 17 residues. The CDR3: CASSLGGRGPANEKLFF. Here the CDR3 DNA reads TGCGCCAGCAGCTTGGGCGGAAGGGGGCCCGCTAATGAAAAACTGTTTTTT. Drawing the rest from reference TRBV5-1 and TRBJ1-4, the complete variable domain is KAGVTQTPRYLIKTRGQQVTLSCSPISGHRSVSWYQQTPGQGLQFLFEYFSETQRNKGNFPGRFSGRQFSNSRSEMNVSTLELGDSALYLCASSLGGRGPANEKLFFGSGTQLSVL.

The CDR3 region is CASSLASYQGSYNSPLHF. The CDR3 DNA is TGTGCCAGCAGCTTAGCGAGTTACCAGGGCTCCTATAATTCACCCCTCCACTTT. This sequence joins TRBV7-2 and TRBJ1-6, with D possibly TRBD1 on 5 matching bases. This CDR3 is 18 amino acids long. CDR1 and CDR2 from the germline V gene are SGHTA and FQGNSA. V was cut by 0 bases and J by 0 bases, with 12 bases left in between.

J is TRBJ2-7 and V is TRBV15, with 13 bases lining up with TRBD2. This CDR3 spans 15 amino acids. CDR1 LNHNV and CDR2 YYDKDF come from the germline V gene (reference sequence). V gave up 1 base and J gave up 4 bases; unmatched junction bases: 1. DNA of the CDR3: TGTGCCACCAGCAGAGGACTAGCGGGAGGTTACGAGCAGTACTTC. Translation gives CATSRGLAGGYEQYF.

This chain's CDR3 is CASRSGLQTRTDTQYF. In DNA form, the CDR3 reads TGTGCCAGCAGGTCCGGGCTTCAAACCCGCACAGATACGCAGTATTTT. The chain has TRBV27 and TRBJ2-3; no clear D. The germline V gene has CDR1 MNHEY and CDR2 SMNVEV (reference sequence). V shed 6 bases and J shed 1 base, with 17 bases lying between them. This CDR3 contains 16 residues.

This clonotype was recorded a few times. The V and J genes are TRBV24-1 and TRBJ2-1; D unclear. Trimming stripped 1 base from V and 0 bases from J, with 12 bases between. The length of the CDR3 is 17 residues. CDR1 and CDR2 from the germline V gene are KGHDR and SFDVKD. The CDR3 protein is CATSDFPPWSSYNEQFF. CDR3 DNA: TGTGCCACCAGTGATTTCCCCCCCTGGAGCTCCTACAATGAGCAGTTCTTC.

CDR3 DNA sequence: TGTGCCAGCAGGCCAAGGGACAGACTTTCACCCCTCCACTTT. Protein product: CASRPRDRLSPLHF. The rearrangement joins TRBV12-3 or TRBV12-4 to TRBJ1-6, with TRBD1 matching over 7 bases. Trimming took 6 bases from V and 9 from J; bases not matched to a gene: 8. There are 14 residues in the CDR3.

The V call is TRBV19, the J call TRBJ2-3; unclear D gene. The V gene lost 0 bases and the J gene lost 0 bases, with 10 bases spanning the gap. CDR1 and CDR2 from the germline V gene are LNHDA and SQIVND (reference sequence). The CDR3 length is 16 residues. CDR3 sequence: CASSIDRAYSTDTQYF. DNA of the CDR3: TGTGCCAGTAGTATAGATCGCGCTTATAGCACAGATACGCAGTATTTT.

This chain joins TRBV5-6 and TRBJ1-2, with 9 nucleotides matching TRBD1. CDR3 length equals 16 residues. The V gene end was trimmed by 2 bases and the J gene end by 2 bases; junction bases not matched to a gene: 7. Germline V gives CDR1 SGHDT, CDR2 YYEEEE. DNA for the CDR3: TGTGCCAGCAGCTTCCTGGACAGGGGCGGCAACTATGGCTACACCTTC. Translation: CASSFLDRGGNYGYTF.

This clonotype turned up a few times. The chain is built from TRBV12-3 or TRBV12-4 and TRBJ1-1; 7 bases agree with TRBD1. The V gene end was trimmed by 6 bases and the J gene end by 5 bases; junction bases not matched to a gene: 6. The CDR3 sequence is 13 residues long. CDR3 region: CASSLRGRTEAFF. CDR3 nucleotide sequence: TGTGCCAGCAGCCTGAGGGGGCGGACTGAAGCTTTCTTT.

CDR3: CASSLRDWESYEQYF. The CDR3 DNA follows: TGTGCCAGCAGTTTGAGAGACTGGGAATCCTACGAGCAGTACTTC. V usage is TRBV12-3 or TRBV12-4 and J usage is TRBJ2-7; D is unresolved. The CDR3 has 15 amino acids. V gave up 3 bases and J gave up 1 base, with 13 bases separating them.

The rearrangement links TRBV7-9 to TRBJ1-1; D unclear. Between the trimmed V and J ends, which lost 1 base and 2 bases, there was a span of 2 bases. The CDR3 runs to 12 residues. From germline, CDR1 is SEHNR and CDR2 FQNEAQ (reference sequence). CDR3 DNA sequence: TGTGCCAGCAGCTTAGACAACACTGAAGCTTTCTTT. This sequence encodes CASSLDNTEAFF.

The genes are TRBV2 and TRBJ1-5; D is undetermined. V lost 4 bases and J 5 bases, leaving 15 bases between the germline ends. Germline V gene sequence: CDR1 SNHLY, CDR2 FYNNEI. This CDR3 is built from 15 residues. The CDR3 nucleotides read TGTGCCAGCAGTGGATTTTCAGACATTGATCAGCCCCAGCATTTT. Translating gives CASSGFSDIDQPQHF.